Listed here are 4 T cell receptor beta chains from one sample, sequenced in a study of control samples from healthy donors and cancer patients. Assay used: immunoSEQ multiplex PCR; TCRdb lists only in-frame clones, some missing. Altogether tens of thousands of clones are present, about four fifths being singletons, with the ten largest covering roughly 9.8%. The sample taken for sequencing was blood. The source is a woman between 55 and 75 years old in good health.

This clone was found a few times. The V gene is TRBV19, the J gene TRBJ1-5, with D hard to call. Germline V gene lookup returns CDR1 LNHDA and CDR2 SQIVND (reference sequence). The CDR3 consists of 11 residues. Trimming stripped 7 bases from V and 12 bases from J, with 13 bases between. CDR3: CASTDGRLQHF. CDR3 nucleotide sequence: TGTGCCAGTACCGACGGGAGACTCCAGCATTTT.

The gene calls are TRBV24-1 and TRBJ2-7; D is ambiguous. Germline values: CDR1 KGHDR, CDR2 SFDVKD. This CDR3 contains 15 residues. With 8 bases removed from V and 2 bases from J, the gap between germline ends came to 18 bases. The CDR3 spells CATTQTGPYTYEQYF. In nucleotides, the CDR3 is TGTGCCACCACTCAGACCGGGCCCTATACCTACGAGCAGTACTTC.

This chain joins TRBV2 and TRBJ2-3; no clear D. Trimming stripped 4 bases from V and 2 bases from J, with 7 bases between. The length of the CDR3 is 13 residues. Germline loops: CDR1 SNHLY, CDR2 FYNNEI. CDR3 in amino acids: CASSGPFTDTQYF. In DNA, the CDR3 is TGTGCCAGCAGTGGCCCCTTCACAGATACGCAGTATTTT.

V and J are TRBV20-1 and TRBJ2-5; D tentatively reads TRBD1 or TRBD2 (6 bases each). This CDR3 region has 11 residues. V lost 7 bases and J 5 bases, leaving 11 bases between the germline ends. The germline gives CDR1 DFQATT, CDR2 SNEGSKA (reference sequence). CDR3 nucleotides: TGCAGTGTACGGGGGCACGAGACCCAGTACTTC. Translation: CSVRGHETQYF.